A single sample is the source of the 23 T cell receptor beta chains below, sequenced in a study of T cells in Graves' hyperthyroidism and ophthalmopathy (dated 2019 in TCRdb). Receptors were amplified or captured by multiplex PCR. These reads were obtained on an Illumina HiSeq 2000. The TCR beta CDR3 regions were amplified from RNA transcripts. For the first round of RT-PCR on the TCR CDR3, the HTBI primer set was used together with the Qiagen OneStep RT-PCR kit. The raw public data were reprocessed by TCRdb itself: fastp quality trimming at Q25, MiXCR clonotype calling, in-frame beta chains only. CDR3 protein sequences are deduplicated, and each keeps its most common genes and DNA. The sample yields 300,000 to 450,000 distinct CDR3 sequences; approximately 15% were counted once. Around 10% of the sample is taken by the ten largest. The sample consisted of blood. These receptors were taken from a woman aged 60 to 75 with Graves' hyperthyroidism.

In this sample, this clonotype turned up many times. The chain carries TRBV18 and TRBJ2-3, with 8 bases lining up with TRBD1. Germline loops: CDR1 KGHSH, CDR2 LQKENI. The length of the CDR3 is 13 residues. Losses at the gene ends were 3 bases for V and 5 bases for J; bases not matched to a gene: 1. CDR3 residues: CASSPGTGDTQYF. CDR3 in DNA: TGTGCCAGCTCACCGGGGACAGGAGATACGCAGTATTTT.

This clonotype occurred a few times. One base away lies a much larger clone, so this may be a sequencing read error. The rearrangement joins TRBV2 to TRBJ1-4, with a weak D call TRBD1 (5 bases). This CDR3 is 14 amino acids long. Looked up from germline, CDR1 is SNHLY and CDR2 is FYNNEI. DNA of the CDR3: TGTGCCAGCAGTGACGATTTAGGGGACGAAAGACTGTTTTTT. As protein: CASSDDLGDERLFF. Together with reference TRBV2 and TRBJ1-4, the CDR3 gives the full variable domain: EPEVTQTPSHQVTQMGQEVILRCVPISNHLYFYWYRQILGQKVEFLVSFYNNEISEKSEIFDDQFSVERPDGSNFTLKIRSTKLEDSAMYFCASSDDLGDERLFFGSGTQLSVL.

The DNA of the CDR3 is TGCAGTGCTAGATTCGCGGGACTACTTTACGAGCAGTACTTC. It yields the protein CSARFAGLLYEQYF. This chain links TRBV20-1 with TRBJ2-7, with 7 bases aligning to TRBD2. CDR1 and CDR2 from the germline V gene are DFQATT and SNEGSKA (reference sequence). The V segment lost 2 bases and the J segment 4 bases; nucleotides outside the gene matches: 8. The CDR3 totals 14 residues.

In this sample, this clonotype turned up a few times. The chain joins TRBV19 to TRBJ2-2; 14 positions agree with TRBD2. CDR1 and CDR2 from the germline V gene are LNHDA and SQIVND (reference sequence). This CDR3 region has 19 residues. Trimming took 7 bases from V and 4 from J; bases not matched to a gene: 14. CDR3 sequence: CASKGMDRGTSGSTGELFF. CDR3 DNA: TGTGCCAGTAAGGGGATGGACCGGGGGACTAGCGGGAGCACCGGGGAGCTGTTTTTT.

V gene TRBV29-1 combines with J gene TRBJ1-4; no clear D gene. The CDR3 spans 11 residues. V lost 5 bases and J lost 8, with 9 bases in between. Germline V gene lookup returns CDR1 SQVTM and CDR2 ANQGSEA. The CDR3 region has the DNA TGCAGCGTTCCGATAGGGGAAAAACTGTTTTTT. This encodes CSVPIGEKLFF.

This clonotype was detected many times. It may be a read error: a sequence one base away is much more abundant. CDR3 residues: CASSDVGTRGNGYTF. In DNA form, the CDR3 reads TGTGCCAGCAGTGACGTCGGGACAAGGGGCAATGGCTACACCTTC. The chain has TRBV2 and TRBJ1-2; maybe TRBD1 (6 bases). V was trimmed by 3 bases and J by 6 bases, leaving 17 bases between them. CDR1 and CDR2 (germline): SNHLY, FYNNEI. The CDR3 spans 15 residues.

This clonotype has a count of ten or more. This chain uses TRBV12-3 or TRBV12-4 with TRBJ2-1; a weak D match, TRBD2 (6 bases). The CDR3 length is 12 residues. V shed 7 bases and J shed 10 bases, with 14 bases lying between them. This CDR3 is CASTPGVGEQFF. DNA for the CDR3: TGTGCCAGCACCCCGGGGGTAGGGGAGCAGTTCTTC.

The table lists this clonotype with many counts. The chain has TRBV9 and TRBJ1-2, with unresolved D. V lost 4 bases to trimming and J lost 5 bases, with 18 bases between them. This CDR3 is built from 15 residues. Germline V gene lookup returns CDR1 SGDLS and CDR2 YYNGEE. CDR3 nucleotide sequence: TGTGCCAGCAGCCCCGGTGCGGTCTTCCCTTATGGCTACACCTTC. This translates into CASSPGAVFPYGYTF.

The chain employs TRBV12-3 or TRBV12-4 and TRBJ2-3, with D perhaps assigned TRBD1 or TRBD2 (5 bases each). V was cut by 5 bases and J by 1 base, with 16 bases left in between. The CDR3 has 16 amino acids. CDR3 in amino acids: CASSDRDRVGTDTQYF. The CDR3 region has the DNA TGTGCCAGCAGTGACCGGGACCGGGTGGGCACAGATACGCAGTATTTT.

There are a few counts of this clonotype. The V and J genes are TRBV29-1 and TRBJ2-5; 10 bases are a match to TRBD2. The CDR3 has 16 residues. Germline V gene data show CDR1 as SQVTM and CDR2 as ANQGSEA. The ends lost 5 bases at V and 1 base at J; junction bases unmatched: 10. The DNA for the CDR3 is TGCAGCGTTCTAGTAGCGGGAGGAGACCCCCAAGAGACCCAGTACTTC. Translation gives CSVLVAGGDPQETQYF. Filled out from reference TRBV29-1 and TRBJ2-5, the complete variable domain reads SAVISQKPSRDICQRGTSLTIQCQVDSQVTMMFWYRQQPGQSLTLIATANQGSEATYESGFVIDKFPISRPNLTFSTLTVSNMSPEDSSIYLCSVLVAGGDPQETQYFGPGTRLLVL.

This clonotype was seen at least ten times. The chain links TRBV12-3 or TRBV12-4 to TRBJ2-2, with D possibly matching TRBD2 (6 bases). The CDR3 contains 14 residues. Trimming took 7 bases from V and 5 from J, leaving 14 bases between them. The CDR3 spells CASTPGGRTGELFF. CDR3 DNA sequence: TGTGCCAGCACCCCTGGGGGGAGGACCGGGGAGCTGTTTTTT.

This clonotype was observed many times. The gene calls are TRBV29-1 and TRBJ2-1, with TRBD2 identical over 7 bases. The CDR3 covers 13 residues. V shed 6 bases, J shed 0 bases, and the junction held 2 bases outside the gene matches. Germline V gene sequence: CDR1 SQVTM, CDR2 ANQGSEA. CDR3 DNA sequence: TGCAGCGTCCTAGCGGTCTCCTACAATGAGCAGTTCTTC. Its protein product is CSVLAVSYNEQFF.

The chain links TRBV5-6 to TRBJ2-7; TRBD2 aligns across 10 bases. The germline V gene has CDR1 SGHDT and CDR2 YYEEEE. V dropped 3 bases and J dropped 3; count of bases not matched to a gene: 12. CDR3 size: 17 residues. CDR3 loop: CASSWGGIAGGFYEQYF. In DNA form, the CDR3 reads TGTGCCAGCAGCTGGGGGGGGATAGCGGGAGGTTTCTACGAGCAGTACTTC.

As concerns this clonotype: This may arise from a read error, as a much more abundant clone is one base away. This chain connects TRBV6-7 to TRBJ2-5; D perhaps matches TRBD2 (6 bases). TRBV6-7 is known as an ORF, though its function is uncertain. The V end lost 7 bases, the J end lost 5 bases, and 23 bases lay between the germline ends. This CDR3 comprises 16 residues. The CDR3 spells CASTPQARGGAETQYF. The DNA of the CDR3 is TGTGCCAGCACCCCCCAAGCTCGTGGAGGGGCGGAGACCCAGTACTTC.

This clonotype was found many times. The chain is built from TRBV20-1 and TRBJ2-5; 8 bases agree with TRBD2. After removal of 6 bases from V and 5 bases from J, the junction contained 11 bases not matched to a gene. The CDR3 covers 14 residues. The germline gives CDR1 DFQATT, CDR2 SNEGSKA (reference sequence). In nucleotides, the CDR3 is TGCAGTGCCGGGCCGGGAGGGCCTTTGGAGACCCAGTACTTC. Residues: CSAGPGGPLETQYF.

The chain couples TRBV9 to TRBJ2-2; 11 positions match TRBD2. This CDR3 region has 17 residues. Germline V gives CDR1 SGDLS, CDR2 YYNGEE. The V segment lost 3 bases and the J segment 1 base; nucleotides outside the gene matches: 5. CDR3 nucleotide sequence: TGTGCCAGCAGCGGGACGGGACTAGCGGTGAACACCGGGGAGCTGTTTTTT. Protein: CASSGTGLAVNTGELFF. Based on the CDR3 plus reference TRBV9 and TRBJ2-2, the full variable domain is DSGVTQTPKHLITATGQRVTLRCSPRSGDLSVYWYQQSLDQGLQFLIQYYNGEERAKGNILERFSAQQFPDLHSELNLSSLELGDSALYFCASSGTGLAVNTGELFFGEGSRLTVL.

This clonotype occurred many times. V gene TRBV5-1 combines with J gene TRBJ2-2; D remains ambiguous. Trimming took off 0 bases at V and 4 bases at J, with 7 bases between the two ends. CDR3 length: 14 residues. Germline V CDR1 and CDR2: SGHRS, YFSETQ. CDR3 region: CASSLVSITGELFF. DNA for the CDR3: TGCGCCAGCAGCTTGGTTTCGATCACCGGGGAGCTGTTTTTT. Filled out from reference TRBV5-1 and TRBJ2-2, the complete variable domain reads KAGVTQTPRYLIKTRGQQVTLSCSPISGHRSVSWYQQTPGQGLQFLFEYFSETQRNKGNFPGRFSGRQFSNSRSEMNVSTLELGDSALYLCASSLVSITGELFFGEGSRLTVL.

This clonotype was found many times. V usage is TRBV12-3 or TRBV12-4 and J usage is TRBJ2-1, with D possibly being TRBD1 or TRBD2 (6 bases each). This CDR3 is built from 16 residues. V gave up 5 bases and J gave up 1 base, with 15 bases separating them. CDR3 sequence reads: CASSPLGGQSYNEQFF. CDR3 in DNA: TGTGCCAGCAGTCCCCTAGGGGGGCAGTCCTACAATGAGCAGTTCTTC.

On this clonotype itself: A much larger clone differs from this one at a single base, so this may be a read error. The chain is built from TRBV6-1 and TRBJ1-5; no definite D call. The CDR3 runs to 14 residues. Per germline, CDR1 MNHNS and CDR2 SASEGT. V was shortened by 6 bases and J by 2 bases, with 11 bases between the two germline ends. The CDR3 loop is CASRGSGRNQPQHF. CDR3 coding DNA: TGTGCCAGCAGAGGGAGCGGGCGCAATCAGCCCCAGCATTTT.

A remark on this clonotype: A much larger clone lies a single base off, so this may be a read error. The chain uses TRBV20-1 and TRBJ1-1, with D maybe TRBD1 (5 bases). The CDR3 totals 12 residues. V was cut by 4 bases and J by 6 bases, with 12 bases left in between. Looked up from germline, CDR1 is DFQATT and CDR2 is SNEGSKA (reference sequence). CDR3 residues: CSATQEGPEAFF. The CDR3, as DNA: TGCAGTGCTACCCAAGAGGGACCTGAAGCTTTCTTT.

This clonotype was observed at least ten times. J is TRBJ2-7 and V is TRBV11-3; 8 positions match TRBD2. The junction had 3 bases not matched to a gene; V was cut back by 3 bases and J by 2 bases. CDR1 is SGHNT and CDR2 is YENEEA in the germline V gene. The CDR3 extends over 14 amino acids. The CDR3 spells CASSFSGATYEQYF. DNA for the CDR3: TGTGCCAGCAGCTTTAGCGGGGCCACCTACGAGCAGTACTTC.

This clonotype occurred a few times. The V gene is TRBV19, the J gene TRBJ2-2, with 13 bases identical to TRBD2. Germline V gene data show CDR1 as LNHDA and CDR2 as SQIVND (reference sequence). The CDR3 has 17 amino acids. The J segment lost 0 bases and the V segment lost 4 bases, leaving 2 bases of the junction unmatched. Here the CDR3 DNA reads TGTGCCAGTAGTAAGGGACTAGCGGGGCCGAACACCGGGGAGCTGTTTTTT. The encoded protein is CASSKGLAGPNTGELFF. The full variable domain, rest sourced from reference TRBV19 and TRBJ2-2, is DGGITQSPKYLFRKEGQNVTLSCEQNLNHDAMYWYRQDPGQGLRLIYYSQIVNDFQKGDIAEGYSVSREKKESFPLTVTSAQKNPTAFYLCASSKGLAGPNTGELFFGEGSRLTVL.

Concerning this clonotype: One end of the junction varies from germline; a read error may be responsible. The chain employs TRBV6-5 and TRBJ2-7; D remains ambiguous. Germline V gene lookup returns CDR1 MNHEY and CDR2 SVGAGI. The CDR3 length is 14 residues. The CDR3 reads CASGYVKNFYEQYF. The CDR3 nucleotides are TGTGCCAGCGGTTACGTCAAGAACTTCTACGAGCAGTACTTC.